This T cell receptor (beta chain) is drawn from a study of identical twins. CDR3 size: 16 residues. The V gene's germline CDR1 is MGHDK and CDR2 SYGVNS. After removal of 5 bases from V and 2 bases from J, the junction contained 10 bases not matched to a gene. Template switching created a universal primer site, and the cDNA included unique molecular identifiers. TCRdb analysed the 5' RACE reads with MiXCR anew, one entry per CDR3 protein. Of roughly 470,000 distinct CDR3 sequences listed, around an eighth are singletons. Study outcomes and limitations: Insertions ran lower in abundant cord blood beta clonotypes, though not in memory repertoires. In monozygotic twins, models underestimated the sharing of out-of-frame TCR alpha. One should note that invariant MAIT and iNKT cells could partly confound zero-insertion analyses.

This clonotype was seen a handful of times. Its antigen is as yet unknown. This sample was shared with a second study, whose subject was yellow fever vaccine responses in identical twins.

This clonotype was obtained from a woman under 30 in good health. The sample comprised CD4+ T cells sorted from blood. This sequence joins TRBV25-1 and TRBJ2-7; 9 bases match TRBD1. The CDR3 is CASSTVAGTGTYEQYF. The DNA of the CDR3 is TGTGCCAGCAGTACTGTCGCCGGGACAGGGACCTACGAGCAGTACTTC.